This is a list of T cell receptor beta chains from one sample in a study of T cell responses to AZD1222 COVID-19 vaccine. Sequencing used immunoSEQ multiplex PCR; TCRdb keeps in-frame clones, though not all of them. The data show 100,000 to 150,000 clones, around 89% seen once. Here the sequenced sample was peripheral blood, taken on day 0 of MenACWY control vaccination. The receptor source for this set is an adult in good health. Both conserved end residues are part of each CDR3. A D gene is named only where the DNA matches it firmly.

j_gene,v_gene,len,d_gene,CDR3nt,CDR3aa
TRBJ2-7,TRBV7-2,13,.,TGTGCCAGCAGCCTTTCGGGGAGCGGAGCGCAGTACTTC,CASSLSGSGAQYF
TRBJ1-1,TRBV6-5,13,TRBD1,TGTGCCAGCAGTTCTACAGGGGGCACTGAAGCTTTCTTT,CASSSTGGTEAFF
TRBJ2-1,TRBV7-3,13,.,TGTGCCAGCAGCTTCTCTATTGGGGAGCAACAGTTCTTC,CASSFSIGEQQFF
TRBJ1-2,TRBV27,14,TRBD1,TGTGCCAGCAGGCCAGGGGGTGCTAACTATGGCTACACCTTC,CASRPGGANYGYTF
TRBJ2-6,TRBV3-1/TRBV3-2,20,.,TGTGCCAGCAGCCAAGATAGAGGGGACATCACAGTCTGGGGGGCCAACGTCCTGACTTTC,CASSQDRGDITVWGANVLTF
TRBJ2-2,TRBV6-5,13,.,TGTGCCAGCAGGGAGGTTGGGTCCGGGGAGCTGTTTTTT,CASREVGSGELFF
TRBJ1-5,TRBV6-4,15,TRBD1,TGTGCCAGCAGGTTCCAGGGGGCGGGTGGTCAGCCCCAGCATTTT,CASRFQGAGGQPQHF
TRBJ2-2,TRBV19,14,TRBD1,TGTGCCAGTACCGACAGGGGGAGGGCCGGGGAGCTGTTTTTT,CASTDRGRAGELFF
TRBJ2-1,TRBV3-1/TRBV3-2,13,.,TGTGCCAGCAGCCAAGTAATGGGGAATGAGCAGTTCTTC,CASSQVMGNEQFF
TRBJ2-7,TRBV12-3/TRBV12-4,12,.,TGTGCCAGCAGTGGGGTATCCTACGAGCAGTACTTC,CASSGVSYEQYF
TRBJ2-2,TRBV5-8,15,.,TGTGCCAGCAGCGCTCGAGTTAGGGAGACCGGGGAGCTGTTTTTT,CASSARVRETGELFF
TRBJ2-1,TRBV6-5,15,TRBD2,TGTGCCAGCGCCAAAAGGACTAGCGGGAAAAATGAGCAGTTCTTC,CASAKRTSGKNEQFF